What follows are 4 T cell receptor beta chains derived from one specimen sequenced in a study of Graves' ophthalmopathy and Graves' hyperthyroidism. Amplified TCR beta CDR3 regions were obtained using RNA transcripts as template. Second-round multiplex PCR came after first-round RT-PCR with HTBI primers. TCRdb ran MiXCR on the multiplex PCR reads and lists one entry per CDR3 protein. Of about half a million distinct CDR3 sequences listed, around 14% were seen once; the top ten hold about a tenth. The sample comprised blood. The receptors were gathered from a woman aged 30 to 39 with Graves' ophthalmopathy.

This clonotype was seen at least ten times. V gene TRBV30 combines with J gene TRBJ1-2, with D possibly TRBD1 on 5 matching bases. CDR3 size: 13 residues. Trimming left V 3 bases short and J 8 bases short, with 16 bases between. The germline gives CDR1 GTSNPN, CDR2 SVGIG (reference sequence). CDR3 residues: CAWRGTTTQGYTF. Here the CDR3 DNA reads TGTGCCTGGAGAGGGACGACTACACAGGGCTACACCTTC.

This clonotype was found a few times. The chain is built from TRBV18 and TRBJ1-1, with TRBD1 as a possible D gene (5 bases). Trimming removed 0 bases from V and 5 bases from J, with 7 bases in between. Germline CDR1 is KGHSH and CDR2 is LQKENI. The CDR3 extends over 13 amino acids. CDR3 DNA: TGTGCCAGCTCACCACCGGGGGTGACTGAAGCTTTCTTT. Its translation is CASSPPGVTEAFF. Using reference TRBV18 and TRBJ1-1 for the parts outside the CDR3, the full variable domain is NAGVMQNPRHLVRRRGQEARLRCSPMKGHSHVYWYRQLPEEGLKFMVYLQKENIIDESGMPKERFSAEFPKEGPSILRIQQVVRGDSAAYFCASSPPGVTEAFFGQGTRLTVV.

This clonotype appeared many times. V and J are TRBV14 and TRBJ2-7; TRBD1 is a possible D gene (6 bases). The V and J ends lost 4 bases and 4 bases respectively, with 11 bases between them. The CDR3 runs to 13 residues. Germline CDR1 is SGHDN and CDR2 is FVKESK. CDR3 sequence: CASSPGHIYEQYF. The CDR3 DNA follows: TGTGCCAGCAGCCCGGGACATATTTACGAGCAGTACTTC.

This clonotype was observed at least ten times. DNA of the CDR3: TGTGCCAGCAGTTTGACAGGGGGAGCCAAAAACATTCAGTACTTC. This codes for CASSLTGGAKNIQYF. V gene TRBV12-3 or TRBV12-4 combines with J gene TRBJ2-4; 9 bases line up with TRBD1. The trim removed 3 bases at V and 0 bases at J, leaving 0 bases unmatched. CDR3 length: 15 amino acids.